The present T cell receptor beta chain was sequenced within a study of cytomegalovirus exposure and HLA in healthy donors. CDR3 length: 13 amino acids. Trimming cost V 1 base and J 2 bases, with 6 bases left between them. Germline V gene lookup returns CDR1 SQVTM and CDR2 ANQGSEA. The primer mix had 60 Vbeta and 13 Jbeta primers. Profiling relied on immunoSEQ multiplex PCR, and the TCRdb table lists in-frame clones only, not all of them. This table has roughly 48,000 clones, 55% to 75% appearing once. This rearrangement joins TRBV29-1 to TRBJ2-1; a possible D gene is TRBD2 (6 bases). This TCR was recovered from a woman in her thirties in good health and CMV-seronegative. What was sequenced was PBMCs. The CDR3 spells CSVEGGTYNEQFF. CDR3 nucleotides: TGCAGCGTTGAAGGCGGGACCTACAATGAGCAGTTCTTC.